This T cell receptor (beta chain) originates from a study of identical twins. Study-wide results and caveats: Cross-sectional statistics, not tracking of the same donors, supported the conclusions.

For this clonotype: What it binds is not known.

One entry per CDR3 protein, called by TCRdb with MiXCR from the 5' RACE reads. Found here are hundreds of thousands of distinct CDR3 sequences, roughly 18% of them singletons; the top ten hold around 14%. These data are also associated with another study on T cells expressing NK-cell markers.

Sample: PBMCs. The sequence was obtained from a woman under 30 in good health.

DNA for the CDR3: TGTGCCAGCTCACCACCGGGGGAACGCTCCTACAATGAGCAGTTCTTC. Encoded protein: CASSPPGERSYNEQFF. This chain uses TRBV18 with TRBJ2-1; D may correspond to TRBD1 or TRBD2 (5 bases each). The ends were cut back, 0 bases at V and 0 bases at J, with 9 bases in the middle. The CDR3 consists of 16 residues. Germline-derived CDR1 and CDR2 are KGHSH and LQKENI. The full variable domain, rest sourced from reference TRBV18 and TRBJ2-1, is NAGVMQNPRHLVRRRGQEARLRCSPMKGHSHVYWYRQLPEEGLKFMVYLQKENIIDESGMPKERFSAEFPKEGPSILRIQQVVRGDSAAYFCASSPPGERSYNEQFFGPGTRLTVL.